A single count supports the clone carrying this T cell receptor (beta chain). The data were taken from a study of T cell responses to AZD1222 COVID-19 vaccine. Method: immunoSEQ multiplex PCR; TCRdb's copy keeps in-frame clones and lacks some. The data show approximately 140,000 clones, roughly 94% seen once. With 4 bases clipped from V and 3 bases from J, the junction kept 4 bases outside the gene matches. CDR1 and CDR2 (germline): SGHRS, YFSETQ. The CDR3 extends over 15 amino acids. Sequencing was performed on peripheral blood, taken on day 0 of AZD1222 vaccination. This clonotype was sampled from an adult in good health. This chain connects TRBV5-1 to TRBJ1-4; 9 bases map to TRBD1. This chain's CDR3 is CASSPGQGSNEKLFF. The CDR3 DNA reads TGCGCCAGCAGCCCGGGACAGGGATCTAATGAAAAACTGTTTTTT.